What follows are 28 T cell receptor beta chains derived from one specimen sequenced in a study of blood T cell repertoires in COVID-19 (dated by TCRdb to 2020 to 2021). Library method: the immunoSEQ multiplex PCR assay. TCRdb took over this immuneACCESS table, retaining in-frame rearrangements with V and J assigned. Such tables are incomplete; in checked studies, under half of the missing clones stem from an unresolved V gene, and the remainder is unexplained. Across this sample there are 350,000 to 450,000 clones, with around nine tenths seen only once. The ten most abundant clones make up 7.1% of the sample. Sequencing was done on a sample of peripheral blood. The source of these receptors is a woman aged 55-75 years with COVID-19, enrolled during active disease.

The V gene is TRBV7-3, the J gene TRBJ2-5, with TRBD2 matching 10 bases. This CDR3 has 15 amino acids. The V gene's germline CDR1 is SGHTA and CDR2 FQGTGA. The V gene end was trimmed by 4 bases and the J gene end by 5 bases; junction bases not matched to a gene: 7. In nucleotides, the CDR3 is TGTGCCAGCAGCTCAGTAGCGGGGGGTGGTGAGACCCAGTACTTC. It codes for CASSSVAGGGETQYF. The full variable domain, completed using reference TRBV7-3 and TRBJ2-5, is GAGVSQTPSNKVTEKGKYVELRCDPISGHTALYWYRQSLGQGPEFLIYFQGTGAADDSGLPNDRFFAVRPEGSVSTLKIQRTERGDSAVYLCASSSVAGGGETQYFGPGTRLLVL.

The chain uses TRBV11-2 and TRBJ2-3; D call uncertain. V was pared by 1 base and J by 6 bases, with 5 bases between. The CDR3 spans 12 residues. Per germline, CDR1 SGHAT and CDR2 FQNNGV. The CDR3 spells CASSLAGDTQYF. Written as DNA, the CDR3 is TGTGCCAGCAGCTTAGCCGGGGATACGCAGTATTTT.

This clone has more than one count but fewer than ten. The chain uses TRBV7-3 and TRBJ2-1; weak D call: TRBD1 (5 bases). V was shortened by 2 bases and J by 4 bases, with 12 bases between the two germline ends. The CDR3 length is 15 residues. Per germline, CDR1 SGHTA and CDR2 FQGTGA. The CDR3 loop is CASSLQGREYNEQFF. In nucleotides, the CDR3 is TGTGCCAGCAGCTTACAGGGCAGAGAATACAATGAGCAGTTCTTC.

For this clone: Mismatch with germline at one junction end may stem from a read error. The J gene is TRBJ1-2, the V gene TRBV28; perhaps TRBD1 as D (5 bases). The V gene's germline CDR1 is MDHEN and CDR2 SYDVKM. This CDR3 has 13 residues. The CDR3 loop reads CASSLLSGEGYTF. CDR3 DNA: TGTGCCAGCAGCTTATTGTCGGGGGAAGGCTACACCTTC.

V gene TRBV7-9 combines with J gene TRBJ2-5, with unresolved D. The CDR3 loop spans 12 amino acids. With 7 bases removed from V and 5 bases from J, the gap between germline ends came to 11 bases. CDR1 SEHNR and CDR2 FQNEAQ come from the germline V gene (reference sequence). The CDR3 region has the DNA TGTGCCAGCAAAACGACCGGGGAGACCCAGTACTTC. This gives the protein CASKTTGETQYF.

The rearrangement uses TRBV18 and TRBJ2-7, with 8 bases aligning to TRBD1. J gave up 0 bases and V 4 bases, and 5 bases lay outside the gene matches. In germline, CDR1 is KGHSH, CDR2 LQKENI. This CDR3 contains 15 residues. The CDR3 spells CASSQGQGLSYEQYF. The CDR3 bases are TGTGCCAGCTCACAAGGACAGGGCCTCTCCTACGAGCAGTACTTC.

The chain is built from TRBV11-2 and TRBJ1-1, with D uncertain. V was trimmed by 5 bases and J by 3 bases, leaving 10 bases between them. The germline gives CDR1 SGHAT, CDR2 FQNNGV. This CDR3 has 13 amino acids. The CDR3 is CASSPDTDTEAFF. The DNA of the CDR3 is TGTGCCAGCAGCCCAGACACTGACACTGAAGCTTTCTTT.

The CDR3, as DNA: TGTGCCAGCAGTGATTTACAGGGTCTGTCCTACGAGCAGTACTTC. Translated: CASSDLQGLSYEQYF. The chain uses TRBV27 and TRBJ2-7; a weak D match, TRBD1 (6 bases). Germline CDR1 and CDR2: MNHEY and SMNVEV (reference sequence). The CDR3 runs to 15 residues. Trimming shortened V by 5 bases and J by 1 base, and 15 bases separated the two germline ends.

The V call is TRBV12-5, the J call TRBJ2-2; 10 bases align to TRBD1. V lost 4 bases, J lost 5 bases, and 4 bases stayed unmatched. CDR1 is LGHNT and CDR2 is FRNRAP in the germline V gene. The CDR3 length is 15 residues. The CDR3 loop is CASGSGQGNTGELFF. In DNA, the CDR3 is TGTGCTAGTGGTTCGGGACAGGGGAATACCGGGGAGCTGTTTTTT.

The rearrangement joins TRBV5-4 to TRBJ2-3; TRBD2 matches 8 bases. This CDR3 has 17 amino acids. The germline CDR1 and CDR2 sequences are SGHNT and YYREEE (reference sequence). V gave up 0 bases and J gave up 1 base; unmatched junction bases: 7. The CDR3: CASSLDLRGAGTDTQYF. The CDR3, as DNA: TGTGCCAGCAGCTTGGATTTGCGGGGGGCTGGCACAGATACGCAGTATTTT.

The chain employs TRBV27 and TRBJ2-7; TRBD1 matches 9 bases. The CDR3 extends over 14 amino acids. The junction had 5 bases not matched to a gene; V was cut back by 5 bases and J by 3 bases. Germline CDR1 reads MNHEY; CDR2 reads SMNVEV (reference sequence). The CDR3 loop is CASSTQTGGYEQYF. The CDR3 nucleotides read TGTGCCAGCAGTACCCAGACAGGGGGCTACGAGCAGTACTTC.

CDR3 nucleotide sequence: TGTGCCAGCAGTTTAGCTGCTATTCGGTACTTC. It encodes CASSLAAIRYF. The chain couples TRBV12-3 or TRBV12-4 to TRBJ2-7; D gene uncertain. V shed 0 bases and J shed 12 bases, with 9 bases lying between them. This CDR3 comprises 11 residues.

This clone has only a few counts. The rearrangement uses TRBV19 and TRBJ1-1; 7 nucleotides align to TRBD1. Germline V CDR1 and CDR2: LNHDA, SQIVND (reference sequence). This CDR3 contains 16 residues. V was clipped by 5 bases and J by 0 bases; unmatched bases: 9. CDR3 nucleotide sequence: TGTGCCAGTAGTCCCCAGGGGGGTTTCGTGAACACTGAAGCTTTCTTT. It codes for CASSPQGGFVNTEAFF.

The V gene is TRBV11-2, the J gene TRBJ2-7; tentative D call: TRBD2 (5 bases). Trimming removed 2 bases from V and 2 bases from J, with 10 bases in between. This CDR3 comprises 14 residues. Germline V CDR1 and CDR2: SGHAT, FQNNGV. The CDR3 bases are TGTGCCAGCAGCTTAATACGGAGGCCCTACGAGCAGTACTTC. Protein product: CASSLIRRPYEQYF.

The chain links TRBV4-1 to TRBJ1-4, with TRBD1 identical over 7 bases. V trimming: 4 bases; J trimming: 4 bases; junction bases outside the gene matches: 15. The CDR3 is 18 amino acids. Per germline, CDR1 MGHRA and CDR2 YSYEKL. The CDR3 DNA reads as TGCGCCAGCAGCCCGAAATCCTCAACAGGGGTGGGTAATGAAAAACTGTTTTTT. It codes for CASSPKSSTGVGNEKLFF.

This CDR3 reads CASSHDGYTF. The CDR3 nucleotides read TGTGCCAGCAGCCATGATGGCTACACCTTC. The V call is TRBV6-5, the J call TRBJ1-2, with D uncertain. V lost 6 bases to trimming and J lost 6 bases, with 5 bases between them. CDR1 and CDR2 (germline): MNHEY, SVGAGI. This CDR3 region has 10 residues.

The chain joins TRBV7-3 to TRBJ2-2, with 9 bases fitting TRBD1. The CDR3 has 14 residues. J lost 5 bases, V lost 5 bases, and 3 bases had no gene match. The germline V gene encodes CDR1 SGHTA and CDR2 FQGTGA. In nucleotides, the CDR3 is TGTGCCAGCAGCCCGGGACAGGGTACCGGGGAGCTGTTTTTT. It codes for CASSPGQGTGELFF.

As concerns this clone: At one of its ends the junction is not consistent with the germline gene, which may arise from a read error. V gene TRBV12-3 or TRBV12-4 combines with J gene TRBJ1-4; TRBD1 aligns across 8 bases. The CDR3 covers 11 residues. The CDR3 spells CASSPGPGQVF. The CDR3 bases are TGTGCCAGCAGTCCTGGACCGGGACAGGTTTTT.

This chain joins TRBV7-9 and TRBJ2-3, with 8 nucleotides matching TRBD2. Trimming at V came to 5 bases and at J to 1 base, leaving 2 bases not matched to a gene. Looked up from germline, CDR1 is SEHNR and CDR2 is FQNEAQ (reference sequence). This CDR3 comprises 14 residues. CDR3: CASSRSGGTDTQYF. For the CDR3, the DNA is TGTGCCAGCAGCCGTAGCGGGGGCACAGATACGCAGTATTTT.

The J gene is TRBJ1-2, the V gene TRBV5-6, with 8 nucleotides matching TRBD1. V shed 4 bases, J shed 2 bases, and the junction held 10 bases outside the gene matches. Germline assignment: CDR1 SGHDT and CDR2 YYEEEE. This CDR3 spans 16 amino acids. CDR3 residues: CASSIWTGFTNYGYTF. The CDR3 DNA reads TGTGCCAGCAGCATTTGGACAGGGTTTACGAACTATGGCTACACCTTC. Filled out from reference TRBV5-6 and TRBJ1-2, the complete variable domain reads DAGVTQSPTHLIKTRGQQVTLRCSPKSGHDTVSWYQQALGQGPQFIFQYYEEEERQRGNFPDRFSGHQFPNYSSELNVNALLLGDSALYLCASSIWTGFTNYGYTFGSGTRLTVV.

V and J are TRBV2 and TRBJ2-3; maybe TRBD2 (7 bases). The germline V and J ends were trimmed by 6 bases and 6 bases, with 22 bases remaining between them. CDR1 is SNHLY, CDR2 FYNNEI, per germline. This CDR3 is built from 16 residues. The CDR3 DNA follows: TGTGCCAGCAGCGCTTTGGCGGGGGCGATGGCGGATACGCAGTATTTT. This codes for CASSALAGAMADTQYF.

This chain connects TRBV21-1 to TRBJ1-2; TRBD1 reflects the table's D call only, with no check against the DNA. TRBV21-1 is a pseudogene segment. The CDR3 covers 15 residues. CDR3 coding DNA: TGTGCCAGCAGCAAAGGCTTCGGGACAGTTTTTGGCTACACCTTC. Protein product: CASSKGFGTVFGYTF.

This rearrangement joins TRBV7-9 to TRBJ1-1; perhaps TRBD1 as D (5 bases). The CDR3 loop spans 14 amino acids. Germline V CDR1 and CDR2: SEHNR, FQNEAQ (reference sequence). V gave up 6 bases and J gave up 6 bases, with 17 bases separating them. CDR3 nucleotides: TGTGCCAGCAGAATGGGGCAGGGTGAACCTGAAGCTTTCTTT. This gives the protein CASRMGQGEPEAFF.

This clone has more than one count but fewer than ten. The rearrangement joins TRBV18 to TRBJ2-2, with TRBD2 identical over 9 bases. Looked up from germline, CDR1 is KGHSH and CDR2 is LQKENI. V lost 6 bases, J lost 6 bases, and 17 bases stayed unmatched. The CDR3 runs to 18 residues. The CDR3 DNA reads as TGTGCCAGCTCGCAGGACCATAGCGGGGGACGTAAGGCCGGGGAGCTGTTTTTT. It translates to CASSQDHSGGRKAGELFF.

This chain links TRBV7-2 with TRBJ2-3; a possible D gene is TRBD1 (5 bases). The V and J ends lost 4 bases and 4 bases respectively, with 18 bases between them. CDR1 and CDR2 from the germline V gene are SGHTA and FQGNSA. This CDR3 region has 16 residues. CDR3 amino acids: CASSSPTRDYADTQYF. CDR3 bases: TGTGCCAGCAGCTCCCCGACCAGGGATTATGCAGATACGCAGTATTTT. The whole variable domain, remainder taken from reference TRBV7-2 and TRBJ2-3, is GAGVSQSPSNKVTEKGKDVELRCDPISGHTALYWYRQSLGQGLEFLIYFQGNSAPDKSGLPSDRFSAERTGGSVSTLTIQRTQQEDSAVYLCASSSPTRDYADTQYFGPGTRLTVL.

The J gene is TRBJ2-1, the V gene TRBV14; no clear D gene. The CDR3 is made up of 12 amino acids. V was shortened by 1 base and J by 7 bases, with 5 bases between the two germline ends. Germline-derived CDR1 and CDR2 are SGHDN and FVKESK. CDR3 loop: CASSQGLNEQFF. CDR3 sequence (DNA): TGTGCCAGCAGCCAAGGTCTTAATGAGCAGTTCTTC.

This clone has a single count. The genes are TRBV27 and TRBJ1-1; D may be TRBD1 (6 bases). Trimming removed 6 bases at V and 7 bases at J, with 18 bases between. The germline gives CDR1 MNHEY, CDR2 SMNVEV (reference sequence). The CDR3 loop spans 14 amino acids. The CDR3 spells CASRTTGFQSEAFF. The CDR3 DNA is TGTGCCAGCAGGACAACAGGGTTTCAGAGTGAAGCTTTCTTT.

The chain links TRBV6-5 to TRBJ1-2; D may be TRBD1 (6 bases). Germline V gene lookup returns CDR1 MNHEY and CDR2 SVGAGI. Between the trimmed V and J ends, which lost 7 bases and 5 bases, there was a span of 17 bases. The CDR3 spans 14 residues. CDR3: CASTPQGNQYGYTF. CDR3 coding DNA: TGTGCCAGCACCCCTCAGGGGAACCAATATGGCTACACCTTC.